This T cell receptor beta chain originates from a study of OX40 agonist ivuxolimab in advanced cancers. The study, taken as a whole, reports: Near-lowest levels of clonal expansion characterized partial responders at 0.1-3.0 mg/kg.

Sequenced by immunoSEQ multiplex PCR; TCRdb stores in-frame clones only, minus some. The sample holds about 83,000 clones, roughly four fifths seen once. Points on this clone: The antigen is unknown.

The CDR3 is made up of 16 amino acids. V was pared by 3 bases and J by 2 bases, with 14 bases between. The germline gives CDR1 KGHSH, CDR2 LQKENI. Sequenced material: CD4+ or CD8+ T cells sorted from blood, taken in a trial of the OX40 agonist ivuxolimab. The TCR comes from an adult with an advanced solid tumor such as melanoma, head and neck, liver or kidney cancer. This rearrangement joins TRBV18 to TRBJ1-3; maybe TRBD1 (5 bases). The CDR3 protein is CASSPRAPGTGNTIYF. The CDR3 DNA is TGTGCCAGCTCACCTAGAGCGCCAGGGACTGGAAACACCATATATTTT.